This TCR beta chain was profiled in a study of early T cells in non-severe SARS-CoV-2 infection (dated by TCRdb to the early 2020s). A note on the overall study: Because TCR sequencing relied on bulk RNA taken from unsorted whole blood, pairing of alpha and beta chains was not possible. Beyond this particular receptor, the publication reports: VDJdb matching was skewed toward anti-spike CD8 responses and likely underestimated virus-specific expansions, missing private and CD4 specificities.

The receptor library was made with 5' RACE. TCRdb records NextSeq 500 as the sequencer. In the TCR library protocol, unique molecular identifiers were attached to individual cDNA molecules to correct for PCR bias and sequencing error. Sequencing covered both TCR alpha and beta chains, and within each sample the abundances of alpha and beta sequences were tightly co-correlated. The original methods were these. V gene, J gene and CDR3 annotation of TCR sequences was performed with Decombinator V4. TCRs were defined as expanded if a significant change between any two time points was detected under a Poisson model with p below 0.0001. TCR abundances were normalised to the total number of TCRs sequenced per sample and were expressed as counts per million. TRAV1-2 paired with TRAJ12, TRAJ20 or TRAJ33 defined MAIT TCRs, while TRAV10 paired with TRAJ18 defined iNKT TCRs. A search of VDJdb, accessed on 1 November 2021, was run for TCRs annotated to CMV, EBV and SARS-CoV-2, with TCRs annotated for multiple antigens excluded. The public reads were run again by TCRdb, first through fastp at Q25 and then through MiXCR, and only productive beta chains were kept. Each entry is one CDR3 protein sequence, shown with its most common DNA and genes. The V and J calls, along with clone size, are taken from TCRdb and not from the paper's own processing. The sample table holds 30,000 to 40,000 distinct CDR3 sequences, of which approximately 7.1% were seen once. The ten largest clones represent roughly an eighth of the sample.

This was a case-control study nested in a cohort of healthcare workers in London, UK, who had nasopharyngeal swab PCR tests and blood samples taken every week. Healthcare workers were enrolled in the week of the UK lockdown, from 23 to 31 March 2020, and were followed every week for up to roughly 15 weeks. The CDR3 goes from the cysteine to the phenylalanine over 15 residues. The sequence is cut down to CDR3 DNA, 45 bases in frame from base 1. Based on the germline V gene (reference sequence), the CDR1 and CDR2 sequences are DFQATT and SNEGSKA. Trimming takes 5 bases from V and 4 bases from J, and the germline ends sit 20 bases apart. There are many counts of this clonotype. No cognate antigen has been identified for it. The record has no base qualities; no much larger clone is one base away.

This specimen was whole blood, taken at baseline. The chain was built from TRBV20-1 and TRBJ1-2; possibly the D gene is TRBD1, per 5 matching bases. This clonotype was sampled from an adult who was a healthcare worker with PCR-confirmed SARS-CoV-2 infection or an uninfected control (not recorded which). The DNA sequence is as follows: TGCAGTGCTGCAGAAAAGGGGCCCCTGCGCTATGGCTACACCTTC. It is translated as CSAAEKGPLRYGYTF.